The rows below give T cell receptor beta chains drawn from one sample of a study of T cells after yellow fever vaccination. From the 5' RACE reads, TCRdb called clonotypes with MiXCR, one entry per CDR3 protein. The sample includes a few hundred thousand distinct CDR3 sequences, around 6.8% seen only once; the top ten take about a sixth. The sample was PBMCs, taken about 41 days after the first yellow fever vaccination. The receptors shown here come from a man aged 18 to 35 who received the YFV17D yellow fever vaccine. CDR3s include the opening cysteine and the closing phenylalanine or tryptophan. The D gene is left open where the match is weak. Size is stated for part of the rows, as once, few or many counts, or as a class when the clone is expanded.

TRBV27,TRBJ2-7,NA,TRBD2,TGTGCCAGCAGTTTAAAAAGCGGGGTCTCCTACGAGCAGTACTTC,CASSLKSGVSYEQYF
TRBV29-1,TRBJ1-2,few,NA,TGCAGCGTTGAACAGGGGAGATCCTATGGCTACACCTTC,CSVEQGRSYGYTF
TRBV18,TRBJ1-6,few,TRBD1,TGTGCCAGCTCACCCGGACAGGGGGCACTTATACCCCTCCACTTT,CASSPGQGALIPLHF
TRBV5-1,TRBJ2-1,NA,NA,TGCGCCAGCAGGTGGGACATTTACAATGAGCAGTTCTTC,CASRWDIYNEQFF
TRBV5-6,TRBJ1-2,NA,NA,TGTGCCAGCAGTCCGGGGTCGGGAACCTATGGCTACACCTTC,CASSPGSGTYGYTF
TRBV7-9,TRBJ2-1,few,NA,TGTGCCAGCAGCTTAATCCAGGAGCAGTTCTTC,CASSLIQEQFF
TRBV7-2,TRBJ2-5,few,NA,TGTGCCAGCAGCTTAGGGGTTCCCGGGGAGACCCAGTACTTC,CASSLGVPGETQYF
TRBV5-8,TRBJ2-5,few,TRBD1,TGTGCCAGCAGCCCCCGGGACAGGGGGCAAGAATATGAGACCCAGTACTTC,CASSPRDRGQEYETQYF
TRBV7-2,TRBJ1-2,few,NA,TGTGCCAGCAGCTTACGTCAGGGATCAAGACACTATGGCTACACCTTC,CASSLRQGSRHYGYTF
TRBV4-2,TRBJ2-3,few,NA,TGTGCCAGCAGCCCCGACGAGTGGAGAGCAGATACGCAGTATTTT,CASSPDEWRADTQYF
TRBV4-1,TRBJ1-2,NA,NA,TGCGCCAGCAGCCAAGAAGAATCCAACTATGGCTACACCTTC,CASSQEESNYGYTF
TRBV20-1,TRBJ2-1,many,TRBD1,TGCAGTGCTGGGTACAGGGGAAAGCAGTTCTTC,CSAGYRGKQFF
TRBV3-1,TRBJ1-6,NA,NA,TGTGCCAGCAGCCTCGGGACGTATTATAATTCACCCCTCCACTTT,CASSLGTYYNSPLHF
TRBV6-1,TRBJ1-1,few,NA,TGTGCCAGCAGTGATTGGGCCCGCTGGGACACTGAAGCTTTCTTT,CASSDWARWDTEAFF
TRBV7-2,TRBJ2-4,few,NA,TGTGCCAGCAGCAGACAGCACATTCAGTACTTC,CASSRQHIQYF